These 3 T cell receptor beta chains came from one sample sequenced in a study of blood T cell repertoires in COVID-19. Assay used: immunoSEQ multiplex PCR; TCRdb lists only in-frame clones, some missing. The sample lists a few hundred thousand clones; around 80% were seen once. The sequencing sample was made of PBMCs or T cells enriched from blood (not recorded which). These receptors all stem from a middle-aged woman with acute COVID-19.

This chain joins TRBV5-1 and TRBJ1-1; D is perhaps TRBD1 (5 bases). The CDR3 has 16 amino acids. Trimming stripped 4 bases from V and 3 bases from J, with 19 bases between. Per germline, CDR1 SGHRS and CDR2 YFSETQ. The CDR3 region is CASSPGEGLRYTEAFF. The CDR3 DNA reads as TGCGCCAGCAGCCCGGGGGAAGGGCTAAGATACACTGAAGCTTTCTTT.

The CDR3 nucleotides are TGTGCCAGCAGTTTGAACAGGGATTTGGGCTACACCTTC. Translating it yields CASSLNRDLGYTF. This chain connects TRBV28 to TRBJ1-2; the D gene is possibly TRBD1 (6 bases). The germline CDR1 and CDR2 sequences are MDHEN and SYDVKM. V was pared by 3 bases and J by 8 bases, with 13 bases between. CDR3 size: 13 residues.

This clone was observed once. The CDR3 reads CASSLTALRYGYTF. As DNA, the CDR3 is TGTGCCAGCAGTTTGACTGCCCTGCGCTATGGCTACACCTTC. The chain uses TRBV28 and TRBJ1-2, with no clear D. Germline values: CDR1 MDHEN, CDR2 SYDVKM. V was cut by 3 bases and J by 4 bases, with 12 bases left in between. The CDR3 spans 14 residues.